This TCR beta chain emerged from a study of T cells after yellow fever vaccination. 5'RACE template switching generated TCR cDNA, adding a universal primer site and UMIs. TCRdb reprocessed the 5' RACE reads with MiXCR, giving one entry per CDR3 protein. The sample shows under 550,000 distinct CDR3 sequences, 21% of them seen only once. The ends lost 4 bases at V and 5 bases at J; junction bases unmatched: 9. This CDR3 contains 15 residues. From germline, CDR1 is SGDLS and CDR2 YYNGEE. This specimen was PBMCs, taken 21 days after the first yellow fever vaccination. The chain uses TRBV9 and TRBJ2-5; 9 bases are a match to TRBD2. The TCR comes from a man between 18 and 35 years old who received the YFV17D yellow fever vaccine. The CDR3 here is CASSFGTSLSETQYF. The DNA of the CDR3 is TGTGCCAGCAGCTTTGGGACTAGCTTGAGTGAGACCCAGTACTTC.